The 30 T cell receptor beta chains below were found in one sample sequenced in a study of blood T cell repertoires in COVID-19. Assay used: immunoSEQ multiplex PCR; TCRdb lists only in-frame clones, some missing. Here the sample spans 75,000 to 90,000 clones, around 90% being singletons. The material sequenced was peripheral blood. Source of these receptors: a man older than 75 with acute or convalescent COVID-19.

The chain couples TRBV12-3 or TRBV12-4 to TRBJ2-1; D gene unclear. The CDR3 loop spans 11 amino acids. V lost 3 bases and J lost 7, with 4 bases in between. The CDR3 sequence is CASSFLNEQFF. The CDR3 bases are TGTGCCAGCAGTTTTCTAAATGAGCAGTTCTTC.

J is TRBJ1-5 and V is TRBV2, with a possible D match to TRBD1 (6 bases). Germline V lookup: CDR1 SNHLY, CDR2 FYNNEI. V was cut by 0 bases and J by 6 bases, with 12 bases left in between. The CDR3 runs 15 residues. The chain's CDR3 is CASSEALRGSQPQHF. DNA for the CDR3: TGTGCCAGCAGTGAAGCGCTCAGGGGTAGTCAGCCCCAGCATTTT.

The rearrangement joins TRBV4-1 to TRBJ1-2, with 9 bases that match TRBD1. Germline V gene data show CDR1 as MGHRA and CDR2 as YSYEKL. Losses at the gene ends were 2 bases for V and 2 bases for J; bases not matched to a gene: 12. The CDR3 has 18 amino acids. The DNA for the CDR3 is TGCGCCAGCAGCCAAAGGGGTGGGACAGGGTTAAAAAACTATGGCTACACCTTC. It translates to CASSQRGGTGLKNYGYTF.

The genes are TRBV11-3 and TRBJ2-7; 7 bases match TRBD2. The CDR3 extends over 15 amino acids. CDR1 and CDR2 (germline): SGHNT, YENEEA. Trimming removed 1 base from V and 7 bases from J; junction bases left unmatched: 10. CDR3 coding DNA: TGTGCCAGCAGCTTAGGAGTAGCCAACGGGGGGGAGCAGTACTTC. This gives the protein CASSLGVANGGEQYF.

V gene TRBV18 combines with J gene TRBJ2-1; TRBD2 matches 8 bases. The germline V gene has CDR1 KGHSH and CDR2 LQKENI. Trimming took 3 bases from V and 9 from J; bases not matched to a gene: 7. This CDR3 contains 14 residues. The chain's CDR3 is CASSPASGLGEQFF. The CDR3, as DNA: TGTGCCAGCTCACCGGCTAGCGGGCTGGGTGAGCAGTTCTTC.

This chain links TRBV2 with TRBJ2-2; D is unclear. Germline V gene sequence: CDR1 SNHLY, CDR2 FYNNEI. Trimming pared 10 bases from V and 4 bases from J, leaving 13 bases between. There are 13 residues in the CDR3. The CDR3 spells CAILREPTGELFF. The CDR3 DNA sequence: TGTGCCATCCTTCGAGAGCCCACCGGGGAGCTGTTTTTT.

The CDR3 DNA is TGTGCCAGCAGCCGGTTCGGACTCCAAGAACGAAACACCATATATTTT. Translation gives CASSRFGLQERNTIYF. The chain employs TRBV9 and TRBJ1-3; no firm D call. This CDR3 contains 16 residues. Germline V gene data show CDR1 as SGDLS and CDR2 as YYNGEE. The ends were cut back, 4 bases at V and 5 bases at J, with 19 bases in the middle.

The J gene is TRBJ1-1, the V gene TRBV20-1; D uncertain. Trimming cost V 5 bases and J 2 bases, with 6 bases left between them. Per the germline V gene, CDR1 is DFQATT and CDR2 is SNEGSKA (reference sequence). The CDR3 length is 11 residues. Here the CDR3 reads CSASDNTEAFF. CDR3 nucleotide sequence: TGCAGTGCTTCAGATAACACTGAAGCTTTCTTT.

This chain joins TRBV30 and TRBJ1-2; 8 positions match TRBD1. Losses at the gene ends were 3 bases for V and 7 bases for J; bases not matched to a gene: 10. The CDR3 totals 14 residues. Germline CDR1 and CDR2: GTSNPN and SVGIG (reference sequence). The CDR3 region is CAWSDGQGWGGYTF. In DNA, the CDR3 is TGTGCCTGGAGCGACGGACAGGGCTGGGGTGGCTACACCTTC.

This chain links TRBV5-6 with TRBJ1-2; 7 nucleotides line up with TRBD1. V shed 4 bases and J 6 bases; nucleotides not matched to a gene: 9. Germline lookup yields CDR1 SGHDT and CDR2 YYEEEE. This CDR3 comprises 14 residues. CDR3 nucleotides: TGTGCCAGCAGCCGTCCGACAGGGTCAGATGGCTACACCTTC. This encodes CASSRPTGSDGYTF.

CDR3 residues: CTSSPREGAGCQPQHF. CDR3 nucleotide sequence: TGCACCAGCAGCCCGCGGGAGGGCGCGGGATGTCAGCCCCAGCATTTT. The chain recombines TRBV1 with TRBJ1-5. TRBV1 corresponds to a pseudogene. The CDR3 is 16 residues long.

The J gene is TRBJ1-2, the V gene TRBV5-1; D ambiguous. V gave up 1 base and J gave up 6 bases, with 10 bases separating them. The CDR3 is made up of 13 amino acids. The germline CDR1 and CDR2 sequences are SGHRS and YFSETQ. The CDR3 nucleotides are TGCGCCAGCAGCTTGACGGGGTCCCATGGCTACACCTTC. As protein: CASSLTGSHGYTF.

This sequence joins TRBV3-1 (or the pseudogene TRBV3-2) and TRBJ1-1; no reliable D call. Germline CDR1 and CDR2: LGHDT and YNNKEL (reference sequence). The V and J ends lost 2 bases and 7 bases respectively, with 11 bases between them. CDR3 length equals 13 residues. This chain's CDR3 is CASSQRQSDEAFF. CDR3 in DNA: TGTGCCAGCAGCCAAAGGCAGAGCGATGAAGCTTTCTTT.

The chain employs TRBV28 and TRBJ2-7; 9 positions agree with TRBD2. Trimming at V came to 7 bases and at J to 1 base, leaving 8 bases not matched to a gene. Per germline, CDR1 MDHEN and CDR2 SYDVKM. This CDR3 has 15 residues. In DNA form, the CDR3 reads TGTGCCAGCATCACTAGTAGCGGGGGATCCTACGAGCAGTACTTC. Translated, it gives CASITSSGGSYEQYF.

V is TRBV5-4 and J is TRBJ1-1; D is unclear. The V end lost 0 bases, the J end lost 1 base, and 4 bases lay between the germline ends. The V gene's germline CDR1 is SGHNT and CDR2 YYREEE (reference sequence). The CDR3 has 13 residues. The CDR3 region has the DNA TGTGCCAGCAGCTTGGCCAAGAACACTGAAGCTTTCTTT. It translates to CASSLAKNTEAFF. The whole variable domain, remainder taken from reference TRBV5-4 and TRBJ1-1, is ETGVTQSPTHLIKTRGQQVTLRCSSQSGHNTVSWYQQALGQGPQFIFQYYREEENGRGNFPPRFSGLQFPNYSSELNVNALELDDSALYLCASSLAKNTEAFFGQGTRLTVV.

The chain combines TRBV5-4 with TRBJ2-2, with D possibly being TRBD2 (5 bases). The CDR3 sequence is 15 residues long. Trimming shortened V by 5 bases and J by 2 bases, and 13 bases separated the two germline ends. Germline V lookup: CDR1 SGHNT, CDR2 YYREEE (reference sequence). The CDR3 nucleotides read TGTGCCAGCAGTCTACCCCGGGGTAACACCGGGGAGCTGTTTTTT. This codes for CASSLPRGNTGELFF.

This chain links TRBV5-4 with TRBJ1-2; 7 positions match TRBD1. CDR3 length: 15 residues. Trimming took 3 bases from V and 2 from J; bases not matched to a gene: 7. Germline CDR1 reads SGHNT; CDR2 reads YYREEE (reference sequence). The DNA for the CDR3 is TGTGCCAGCAGCTGGGGACAGCTGATGAACTATGGCTACACCTTC. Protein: CASSWGQLMNYGYTF.

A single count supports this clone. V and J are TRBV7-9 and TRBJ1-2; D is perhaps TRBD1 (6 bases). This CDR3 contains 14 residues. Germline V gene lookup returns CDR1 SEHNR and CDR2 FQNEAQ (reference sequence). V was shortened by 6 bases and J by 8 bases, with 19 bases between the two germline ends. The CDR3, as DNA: TGTGCCAGCAGTCTCGTGGCGGGGGCTGGGGGCTACACCTTC. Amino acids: CASSLVAGAGGYTF. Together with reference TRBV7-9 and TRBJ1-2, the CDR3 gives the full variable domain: DTGVSQNPRHKITKRGQNVTFRCDPISEHNRLYWYRQTLGQGPEFLTYFQNEAQLEKSRLLSDRFSAERPKGSFSTLEIQRTEQGDSAMYLCASSLVAGAGGYTFGSGTRLTVV.

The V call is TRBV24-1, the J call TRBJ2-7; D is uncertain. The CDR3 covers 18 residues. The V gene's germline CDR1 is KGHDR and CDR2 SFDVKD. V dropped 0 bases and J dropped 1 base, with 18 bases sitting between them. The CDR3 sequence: CATSDLLQEEISSYEQYF. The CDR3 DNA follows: TGTGCCACCAGTGATTTGCTTCAAGAGGAGATTTCTTCCTACGAGCAGTACTTC.

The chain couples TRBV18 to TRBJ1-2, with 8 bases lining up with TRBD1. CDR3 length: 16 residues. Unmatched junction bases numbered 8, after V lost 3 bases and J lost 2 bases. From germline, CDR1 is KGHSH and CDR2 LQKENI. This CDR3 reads CASSPWTGKGNYGYTF. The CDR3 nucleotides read TGTGCCAGCTCACCGTGGACAGGGAAGGGGAACTATGGCTACACCTTC.

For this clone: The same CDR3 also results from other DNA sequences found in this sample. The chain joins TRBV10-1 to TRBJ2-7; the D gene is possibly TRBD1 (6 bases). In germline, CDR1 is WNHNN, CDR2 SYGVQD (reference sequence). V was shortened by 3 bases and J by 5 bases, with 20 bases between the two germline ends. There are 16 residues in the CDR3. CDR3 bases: TGCGCCAGCAGTGAACCGTCGACAGGACCTACCAACGAGCAGTACTTC. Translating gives CASSEPSTGPTNEQYF.

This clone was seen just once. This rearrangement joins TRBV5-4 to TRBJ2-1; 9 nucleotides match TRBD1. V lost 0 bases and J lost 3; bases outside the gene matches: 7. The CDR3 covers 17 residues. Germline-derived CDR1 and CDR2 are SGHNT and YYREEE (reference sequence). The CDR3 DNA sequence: TGTGCCAGCAGCTTGGGTCCCGCGGACAGGGGCTACAATGAGCAGTTCTTC. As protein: CASSLGPADRGYNEQFF.

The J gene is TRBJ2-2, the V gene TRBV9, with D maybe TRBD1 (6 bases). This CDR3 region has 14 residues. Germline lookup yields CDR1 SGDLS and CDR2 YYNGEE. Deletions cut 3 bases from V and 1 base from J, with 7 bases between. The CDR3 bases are TGTGCCAGCAGCGCACAGGGGAACACCGGGGAGCTGTTTTTT. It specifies CASSAQGNTGELFF.

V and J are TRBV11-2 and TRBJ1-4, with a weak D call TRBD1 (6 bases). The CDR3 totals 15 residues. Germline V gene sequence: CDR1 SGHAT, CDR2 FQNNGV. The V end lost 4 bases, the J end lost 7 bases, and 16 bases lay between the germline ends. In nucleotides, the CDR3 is TGTGCCAGCAGCTCAACAGGGAAAGGCGCTGAAAAACTGTTTTTT. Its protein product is CASSSTGKGAEKLFF.

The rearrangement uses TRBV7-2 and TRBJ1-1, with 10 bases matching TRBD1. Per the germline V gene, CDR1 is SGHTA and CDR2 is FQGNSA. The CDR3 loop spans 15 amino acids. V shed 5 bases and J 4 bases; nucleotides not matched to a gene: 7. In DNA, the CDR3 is TGTGCCAGCAGCGCCCGACAGGGGGCGGGCACTGAAGCTTTCTTT. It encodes CASSARQGAGTEAFF.

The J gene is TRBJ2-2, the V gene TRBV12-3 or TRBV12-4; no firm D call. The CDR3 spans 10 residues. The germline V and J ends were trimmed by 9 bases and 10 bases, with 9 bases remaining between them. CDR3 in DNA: TGTGCCAGACTCGTAGAGGAGCTGTTTTTT. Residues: CARLVEELFF.

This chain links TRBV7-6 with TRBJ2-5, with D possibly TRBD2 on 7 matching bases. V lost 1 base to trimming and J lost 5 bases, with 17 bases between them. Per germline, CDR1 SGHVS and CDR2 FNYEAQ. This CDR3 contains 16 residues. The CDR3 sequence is CASSLEVGGPRETQYF. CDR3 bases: TGTGCCAGCAGCTTAGAGGTCGGGGGGCCTAGGGAGACCCAGTACTTC.

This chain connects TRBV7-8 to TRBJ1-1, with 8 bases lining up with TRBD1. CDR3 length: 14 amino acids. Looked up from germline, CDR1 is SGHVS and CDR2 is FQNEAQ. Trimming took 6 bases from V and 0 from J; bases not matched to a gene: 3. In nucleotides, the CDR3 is TGTGCCAGCAGTTCGGACAGGGTGAACACTGAAGCTTTCTTT. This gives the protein CASSSDRVNTEAFF.

The CDR3 region is CASSWTGGTEAFF. The CDR3 coding sequence is TGTGCCAGCAGTTGGACAGGGGGCACTGAAGCTTTCTTT. The rearrangement joins TRBV25-1 to TRBJ1-1; 10 nucleotides agree with TRBD1. The germline V gene has CDR1 MGHDK and CDR2 SYGVNS. J gave up 4 bases and V 5 bases, and 1 base lay outside the gene matches. The CDR3 is 13 amino acids.

The CDR3 nucleotides are TGTGCCAGCAGCCCAATCCCCGGCGGGGGCTCCTACAATGAGCAGTTCTTC. It encodes CASSPIPGGGSYNEQFF. The chain links TRBV7-3 to TRBJ2-1; TRBD2 aligns across 7 bases. The V segment lost 5 bases and the J segment 0 bases; nucleotides outside the gene matches: 10. The CDR3 has 17 amino acids. The V gene's germline CDR1 is SGHTA and CDR2 FQGTGA.